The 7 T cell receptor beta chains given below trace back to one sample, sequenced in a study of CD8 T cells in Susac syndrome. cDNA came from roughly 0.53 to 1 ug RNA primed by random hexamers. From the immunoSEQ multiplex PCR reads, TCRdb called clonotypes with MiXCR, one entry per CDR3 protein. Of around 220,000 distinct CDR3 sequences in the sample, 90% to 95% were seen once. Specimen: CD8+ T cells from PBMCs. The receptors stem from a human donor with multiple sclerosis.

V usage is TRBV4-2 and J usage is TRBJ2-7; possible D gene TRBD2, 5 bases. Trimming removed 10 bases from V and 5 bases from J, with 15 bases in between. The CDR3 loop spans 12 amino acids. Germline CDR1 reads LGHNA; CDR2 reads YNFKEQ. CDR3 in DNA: TGTGCCACCTCCGAGAGGGCCCACGAGCAGTACTTC. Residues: CATSERAHEQYF.

The CDR3 nucleotides are TGTGCCAGCAGACTGAGGTCATGGGACACTGAAGCTTTCTTT. It codes for CASRLRSWDTEAFF. The rearrangement uses TRBV6-2 or TRBV6-3 and TRBJ1-1; the D is unclear. Germline CDR1 MNHEY, CDR2 SVGEGT. The CDR3 has 14 amino acids. Trimming left V 6 bases short and J 3 bases short, with 14 bases between.

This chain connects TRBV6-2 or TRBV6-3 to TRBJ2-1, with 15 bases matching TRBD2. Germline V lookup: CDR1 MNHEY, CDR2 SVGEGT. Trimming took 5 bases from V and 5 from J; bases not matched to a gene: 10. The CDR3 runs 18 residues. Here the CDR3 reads CASSRTSGRAKGNNEQFF. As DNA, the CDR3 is TGTGCCAGCAGTCGGACTAGCGGGAGGGCTAAGGGTAACAATGAGCAGTTCTTC.

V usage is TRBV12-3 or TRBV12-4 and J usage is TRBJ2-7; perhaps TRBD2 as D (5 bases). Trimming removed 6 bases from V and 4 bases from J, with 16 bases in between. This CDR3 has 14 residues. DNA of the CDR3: TGTGCCAGCAGCTTCGGGATCCTATTTTACGAGCAGTACTTC. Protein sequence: CASSFGILFYEQYF.

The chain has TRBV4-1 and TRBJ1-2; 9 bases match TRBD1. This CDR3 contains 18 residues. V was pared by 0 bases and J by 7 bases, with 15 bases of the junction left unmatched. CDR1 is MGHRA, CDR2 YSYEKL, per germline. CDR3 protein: CASSQDRGQGLFGGGYTF. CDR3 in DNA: TGCGCCAGCAGCCAAGATAGGGGACAGGGACTATTTGGTGGTGGCTACACCTTC.

The CDR3: CASRLAGGGNEQFF. The CDR3 DNA reads TGTGCCAGCAGGTTAGCGGGAGGGGGGAATGAGCAGTTCTTC. The V call is TRBV6-5, the J call TRBJ2-1; 11 bases align to TRBD2. Germline V gene lookup returns CDR1 MNHEY and CDR2 SVGAGI. V dropped 6 bases and J dropped 7; count of bases not matched to a gene: 5. The CDR3 contains 14 residues.

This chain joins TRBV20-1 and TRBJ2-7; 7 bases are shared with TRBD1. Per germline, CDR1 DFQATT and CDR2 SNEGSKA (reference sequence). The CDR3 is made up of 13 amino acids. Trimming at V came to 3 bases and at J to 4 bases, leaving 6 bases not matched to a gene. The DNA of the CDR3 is TGCAGTGCTAGGGACAGGAAAAGGTACGAGCAGTACTTC. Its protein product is CSARDRKRYEQYF.